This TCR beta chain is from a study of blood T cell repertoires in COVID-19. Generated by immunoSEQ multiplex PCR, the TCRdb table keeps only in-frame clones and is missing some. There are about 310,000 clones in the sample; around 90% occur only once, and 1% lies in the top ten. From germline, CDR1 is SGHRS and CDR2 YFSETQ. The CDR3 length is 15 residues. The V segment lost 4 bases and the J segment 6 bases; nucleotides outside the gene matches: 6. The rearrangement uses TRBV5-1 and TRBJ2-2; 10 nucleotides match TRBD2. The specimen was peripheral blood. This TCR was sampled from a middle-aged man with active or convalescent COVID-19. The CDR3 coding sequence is TGCGCCAGCAGCCTATACCTAGCGGGAGCCGGGGAGCTGTTTTTT. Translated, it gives CASSLYLAGAGELFF. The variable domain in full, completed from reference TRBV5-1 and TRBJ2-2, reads KAGVTQTPRYLIKTRGQQVTLSCSPISGHRSVSWYQQTPGQGLQFLFEYFSETQRNKGNFPGRFSGRQFSNSRSEMNVSTLELGDSALYLCASSLYLAGAGELFFGEGSRLTVL.